This TCR beta chain was captured by sequencing in a study of prognosis after radiotherapy for stage I lung cancer. At least ten counts were recorded for this clonotype. Two-round multiplex PCR, the amplification method, yielded TCR beta CDR3 from genomic DNA. First-round PCR employed TRBV- and TRBJ-specific primers for each gene. Using its own MiXCR run on the multiplex PCR reads, TCRdb lists one record per CDR3 protein. The sample lists around 15,000 distinct CDR3 sequences; approximately 15% were seen once. The sequences come from PBMCs, collected before or after stereotactic body radiation therapy (not recorded which). The sequence came from a donor older than 45 with non-small cell lung cancer.

The chain's CDR3 is CASTQGGRSYNEQFF. In DNA form, the CDR3 reads TGTGCCAGCACCCAGGGGGGGCGATCATACAATGAGCAGTTCTTC. The V and J genes are TRBV7-9 and TRBJ2-1, with D tentatively TRBD1 or TRBD2 (7 bases each). V dropped 7 bases and J dropped 4 bases, with 17 bases sitting between them. This CDR3 has 15 amino acids. Germline V gene lookup returns CDR1 SEHNR and CDR2 FQNEAQ (reference sequence).